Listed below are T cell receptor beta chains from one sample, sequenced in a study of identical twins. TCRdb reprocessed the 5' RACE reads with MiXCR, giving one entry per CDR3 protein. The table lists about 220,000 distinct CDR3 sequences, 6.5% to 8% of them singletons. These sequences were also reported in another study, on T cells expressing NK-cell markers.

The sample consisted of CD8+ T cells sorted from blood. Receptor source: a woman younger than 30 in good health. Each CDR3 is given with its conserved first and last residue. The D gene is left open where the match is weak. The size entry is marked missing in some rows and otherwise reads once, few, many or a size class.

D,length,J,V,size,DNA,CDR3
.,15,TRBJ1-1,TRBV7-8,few,TGTGCCAGCAGCTTAGGCGAGCTGGAGAACACTGAAGCTTTCTTT,CASSLGELENTEAFF
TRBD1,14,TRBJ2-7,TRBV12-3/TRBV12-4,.,TGTGCCAGCGCCCCCGGGACAGGGGAGGACGAGCAGTACTTC,CASAPGTGEDEQYF
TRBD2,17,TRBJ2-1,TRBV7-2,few,TGTGCCAGCAGCTTGGTGACTAGCGGGTCCCCCTACAATGAGCAGTTCTTC,CASSLVTSGSPYNEQFF
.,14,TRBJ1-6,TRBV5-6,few,TGTGCCAGCAGCTTGGGGGGCAGGTTTTCACCCCTCCACTTT,CASSLGGRFSPLHF
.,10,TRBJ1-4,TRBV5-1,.,TGCGCCAGCAGGCCCGGTAAACTGTTTTTT,CASRPGKLFF
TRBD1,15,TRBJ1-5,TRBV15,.,TGTGCCACCAGGAGGGAGGGACAGGGTGGTCAGCCCCAGCATTTT,CATRREGQGGQPQHF
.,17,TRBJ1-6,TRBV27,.,TGTGCCAGCAGCCTACGAGGGGGGGCCATCTATAATTCACCCCTCCACTTT,CASSLRGGAIYNSPLHF
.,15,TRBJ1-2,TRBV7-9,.,TGTGCCAGCAGCCCTCCCCAAGGAACCTTTTATGGCTACACCTTC,CASSPPQGTFYGYTF
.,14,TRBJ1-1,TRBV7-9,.,TGTGCCAGCAGTCCTAGGGCCCTGAACACTGAAGCTTTCTTT,CASSPRALNTEAFF
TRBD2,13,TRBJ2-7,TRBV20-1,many,TGCAGTGCTAAGCTAGCGGGGGCGTACGAGCAGTACTTC,CSAKLAGAYEQYF
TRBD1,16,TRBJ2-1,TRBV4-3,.,TGCGCCAGCAGCCGCCGACTACAGGGGGCCTACAATGAGCAGTTCTTC,CASSRRLQGAYNEQFF
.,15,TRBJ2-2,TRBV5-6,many,TGTGCCAGCAGACCTACAAACAGGGCGGCCGGGGAGCTGTTTTTT,CASRPTNRAAGELFF
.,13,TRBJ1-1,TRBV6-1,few,TGTGCCAGCATTCCTTTAGGGGGCACTGAAGCTTTCTTT,CASIPLGGTEAFF
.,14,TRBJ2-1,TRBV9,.,TGTGCCAGCAGCCCCTATGACAAGGACAATGAGCAGTTCTTC,CASSPYDKDNEQFF